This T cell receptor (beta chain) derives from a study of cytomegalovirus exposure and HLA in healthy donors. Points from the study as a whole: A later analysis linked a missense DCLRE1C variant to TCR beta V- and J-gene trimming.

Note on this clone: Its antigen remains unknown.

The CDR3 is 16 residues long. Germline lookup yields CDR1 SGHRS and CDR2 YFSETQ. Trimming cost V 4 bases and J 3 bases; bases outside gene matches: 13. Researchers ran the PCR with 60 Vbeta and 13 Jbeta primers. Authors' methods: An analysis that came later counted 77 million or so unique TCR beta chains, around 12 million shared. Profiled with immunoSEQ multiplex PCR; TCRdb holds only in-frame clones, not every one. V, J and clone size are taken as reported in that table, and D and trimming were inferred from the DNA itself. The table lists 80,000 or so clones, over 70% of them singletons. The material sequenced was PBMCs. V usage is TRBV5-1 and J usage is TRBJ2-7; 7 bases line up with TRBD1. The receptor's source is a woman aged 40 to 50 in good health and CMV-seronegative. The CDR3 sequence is CASSNPRTGTIYEQYF. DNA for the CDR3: TGCGCCAGCAGCAATCCACGGACAGGAACCATCTACGAGCAGTACTTC.